This T cell receptor beta chain originates from a study of CD4+ T cells in melanoma. Study-level points and caveats: Reportedly, melanoma neoantigen-specific CD4+ T cells showed varied differentiation states.

Trimming left V 0 bases short and J 1 base short, with 8 bases between. The germline gives CDR1 SGHRS, CDR2 YFSETQ. This CDR3 spans 16 amino acids. Note on this clone: What it recognizes is unknown.

Clones were read by immunoSEQ multiplex PCR, and TCRdb kept only the in-frame ones, dropping some. The sample contains 110,000 to 150,000 clones, about 93% of which appear only once. The chain links TRBV5-1 to TRBJ2-6, with D tentatively TRBD1 (6 bases). The sequence was collected from a human donor with melanoma. CDR3 residues: CASSLDTGSGANVLTF. The DNA of the CDR3 is TGCGCCAGCAGCTTGGACACAGGGTCTGGGGCCAACGTCCTGACTTTC.